This T cell receptor (beta chain) was identified in a study of T cells after somatic rescue of genetic block (dated by TCRdb to the early 2020s). Some background on the complete study: The study assessed how robust, over the long term, a T-cell system was when the system had developed through somatic rescue of a genetic block in T-cell development.

The library relied on the immunoSEQ multiplex PCR assay. TCRdb provides this immuneACCESS table in a form limited to in-frame rearrangements. Some clones are lacking; in checked studies, under half of them reflect an unresolved V gene, and why the rest are absent is not known. The sample profile shows more than 70,000 clones; around 89% of them were found once. The biggest ten clones account for around 1.5% of the sample. Trimming takes 4 bases from V and 1 base from J, and the germline ends sit 8 bases apart. There are 13 amino acids in the CDR3, from cysteine to phenylalanine inclusive. Only the CDR3 region is kept as DNA, spanning 39 bases read in frame from base 1. The germline V gene gives CDR1 as SGHVS and CDR2 as FQNEAQ. Turning to this clone: Its antigen is not yet known. No qualities accompany the bases; no much larger clone lies one base away.

Sequenced: peripheral blood mononuclear cells (PBMCs). The receptor was isolated from a woman under 30. The V and J genes are TRBV7-8 and TRBJ2-7, with the D gene uncertain. The CDR3 corresponds to CASSSLSSYEQYF. The nucleotides are TGTGCCAGCAGCTCACTATCGTCCTACGAGCAGTACTTC.